These 17 T cell receptor beta chains were all obtained from the same sample, sequenced in a study of graft-versus-host responses after intestinal transplantation. TCRdb's copy holds only in-frame clones and misses some; the assay was immunoSEQ multiplex PCR. The sample holds fewer than 95,000 clones, approximately 94% seen once. For these TCRs, the target antigens are not known. This specimen consisted of unstimulated CD4+ T cells sorted from spleen or lymph node cells, obtained before transplant. The receptor source for this set is a human donor who was the organ donor for an intestinal transplant.

This chain uses TRBV7-8 with TRBJ1-1; D remains ambiguous. The CDR3 contains 13 residues. V gave up 5 bases and J gave up 7 bases, with 14 bases separating them. CDR1 is SGHVS, CDR2 FQNEAQ, per germline. CDR3 nucleotides: TGTGCCAGCAGCCGGGTCCCCCCGAATGAAGCTTTCTTT. This gives the protein CASSRVPPNEAFF.

This clone occurred once. The chain carries TRBV4-1 and TRBJ2-5, with no clear D. CDR3 length equals 13 residues. In germline, CDR1 is MGHRA, CDR2 YSYEKL. Trimming stripped 0 bases from V and 2 bases from J, with 4 bases between. The CDR3 coding sequence is TGCGCCAGCAGCCAAGACCTTCAAGAGACCCAGTACTTC. Residues: CASSQDLQETQYF.

The rearrangement joins TRBV28 to TRBJ2-6; no definite D call. Trimming pared 2 bases from V and 0 bases from J, leaving 2 bases between. The CDR3 consists of 14 residues. The V gene's germline CDR1 is MDHEN and CDR2 SYDVKM. The CDR3 is CASSLHSGANVLTF. CDR3 nucleotides: TGTGCCAGCAGTTTACACTCTGGGGCCAACGTCCTGACTTTC.

J is TRBJ1-4 and V is TRBV5-1, with 9 bases aligning to TRBD1. After removal of 3 bases from V and 8 bases from J, the junction contained 8 bases not matched to a gene. The CDR3 spans 15 residues. The germline gives CDR1 SGHRS, CDR2 YFSETQ. The DNA of the CDR3 is TGCGCCAGCAGCTCCACAGGGGGCGGCGGGGAAAAACTGTTTTTT. Protein: CASSSTGGGGEKLFF. The full variable domain, completed using reference TRBV5-1 and TRBJ1-4, is KAGVTQTPRYLIKTRGQQVTLSCSPISGHRSVSWYQQTPGQGLQFLFEYFSETQRNKGNFPGRFSGRQFSNSRSEMNVSTLELGDSALYLCASSSTGGGGEKLFFGSGTQLSVL.

The gene calls are TRBV7-9 and TRBJ1-1; the D is unclear. Deletions cut 5 bases from V and 3 bases from J, with 10 bases between. CDR3 length: 13 residues. The germline CDR1 and CDR2 sequences are SEHNR and FQNEAQ (reference sequence). CDR3 amino acids: CASSRREDTEAFF. In DNA, the CDR3 is TGTGCCAGCAGCCGACGAGAGGACACTGAAGCTTTCTTT.

V usage is TRBV7-9 and J usage is TRBJ2-5, with 9 bases matching TRBD1. Unmatched junction bases numbered 4, after V lost 5 bases and J lost 6 bases. The CDR3 is 13 residues long. Germline CDR1 SEHNR, CDR2 FQNEAQ (reference sequence). The CDR3 protein is CASSATGGQTQYF. Here the CDR3 DNA reads TGTGCCAGCAGCGCGACAGGGGGACAGACCCAGTACTTC.

The CDR3 DNA sequence: TGTGCCAGCAGCTTAACTGGTACAGGCGGTGAAGCTTTCTTT. Translated, it gives CASSLTGTGGEAFF. This chain uses TRBV7-3 with TRBJ1-1; TRBD1 might be the D (5 bases). V was trimmed by 0 bases and J by 7 bases, leaving 12 bases between them. The CDR3 totals 14 residues. The germline gives CDR1 SGHTA, CDR2 FQGTGA. Full variable domain (missing parts from reference TRBV7-3 and TRBJ1-1): GAGVSQTPSNKVTEKGKYVELRCDPISGHTALYWYRQSLGQGPEFLIYFQGTGAADDSGLPNDRFFAVRPEGSVSTLKIQRTERGDSAVYLCASSLTGTGGEAFFGQGTRLTVV.

The chain combines TRBV11-2 with TRBJ1-2; TRBD1 agrees at 7 bases. Germline trimming cut 2 bases from V and 0 bases from J; bases unmatched to any gene: 12. CDR3 length: 18 residues. Germline loops: CDR1 SGHAT, CDR2 FQNNGV. CDR3: CASSLYIPGTASNYGYTF. CDR3 DNA sequence: TGTGCCAGCAGCTTATATATCCCAGGGACAGCCTCTAACTATGGCTACACCTTC.

The chain couples TRBV19 to TRBJ1-1; D is possibly TRBD1 (5 bases). The CDR3 contains 17 residues. The V end was cut by 3 bases, the J end by 0 bases, with 17 bases between. CDR1 LNHDA and CDR2 SQIVND come from the germline V gene (reference sequence). In DNA, the CDR3 is TGTGCCAGTAGTATCAGGGTAACAAGAGGGATGAACACTGAAGCTTTCTTT. It translates to CASSIRVTRGMNTEAFF.

The J gene is TRBJ2-5, the V gene TRBV4-2; 12 bases line up with TRBD2. With 3 bases clipped from V and 4 bases from J, the junction kept 6 bases outside the gene matches. Germline CDR1 reads LGHNA; CDR2 reads YNFKEQ. The CDR3 is 16 amino acids. CDR3 region: CASSHLTSGGGETQYF. CDR3 DNA: TGTGCCAGCAGCCATTTGACTAGCGGGGGAGGAGAGACCCAGTACTTC.

This clone was seen just once. The V call is TRBV4-3, the J call TRBJ2-3; no firm D call. Germline CDR1 is LGHNA and CDR2 is YSLEER. The V gene lost 4 bases and the J gene lost 8 bases, with 10 bases spanning the gap. CDR3 length: 12 amino acids. CDR3: CASSPPVVTQYF. DNA for the CDR3: TGCGCCAGCAGCCCTCCGGTCGTTACGCAGTATTTT.

V is TRBV30 and J is TRBJ1-1; 9 nucleotides agree with TRBD1. The CDR3 has 14 amino acids. The trim removed 3 bases at V and 6 bases at J, leaving 8 bases unmatched. Germline V gives CDR1 GTSNPN, CDR2 SVGIG (reference sequence). The CDR3 region is CAWRGTGRGAEAFF. In DNA, the CDR3 is TGTGCCTGGAGGGGGACAGGGCGTGGGGCTGAAGCTTTCTTT.

CDR3 coding DNA: TGTGCCAGCAGCTTGATGAGAAGTTCGAATAATTCACCCCTCCACTTT. Translated, it gives CASSLMRSSNNSPLHF. J is TRBJ1-6 and V is TRBV5-4; the D is unclear. This CDR3 has 16 residues. In germline, CDR1 is SGHNT, CDR2 YYREEE (reference sequence). Trimming left V 1 base short and J 5 bases short, with 13 bases between.

The chain joins TRBV19 to TRBJ1-1; D not certain. The germline CDR1 and CDR2 sequences are LNHDA and SQIVND (reference sequence). The CDR3 is 10 amino acids. V lost 7 bases, J lost 8 bases, and 8 bases lay in between. The CDR3 loop is CASTLVEAFF. The CDR3, as DNA: TGTGCCAGTACCCTGGTAGAAGCTTTCTTT.

The chain links TRBV10-3 to TRBJ2-5; 10 bases agree with TRBD2. Germline CDR1 and CDR2: ENHRY and SYGVKD. This CDR3 comprises 17 residues. J gave up 5 bases and V 4 bases, and 13 bases lay outside the gene matches. The CDR3 sequence is CAISGASGGARWETQYF. In nucleotides, the CDR3 is TGTGCCATCAGTGGGGCTAGCGGGGGCGCGAGGTGGGAGACCCAGTACTTC.

The V call is TRBV7-3, the J call TRBJ2-1; D unclear. Germline lookup yields CDR1 SGHTA and CDR2 FQGTGA. V was pared by 0 bases and J by 2 bases, with 5 bases between. The CDR3 extends over 14 amino acids. The CDR3 nucleotides are TGTGCCAGCAGCTTAACAGGGCCCTACAATGAGCAGTTCTTC. Its translation: CASSLTGPYNEQFF. Together with reference TRBV7-3 and TRBJ2-1, the CDR3 gives the full variable domain: GAGVSQTPSNKVTEKGKYVELRCDPISGHTALYWYRQSLGQGPEFLIYFQGTGAADDSGLPNDRFFAVRPEGSVSTLKIQRTERGDSAVYLCASSLTGPYNEQFFGPGTRLTVL.

The chain joins TRBV7-3 to TRBJ2-3; D is perhaps TRBD1 (6 bases). Trimming stripped 1 base from V and 4 bases from J, with 9 bases between. This CDR3 has 14 amino acids. CDR1 is SGHTA and CDR2 is FQGTGA in the germline V gene. CDR3 loop: CASSLNRVSDTQYF. CDR3 nucleotides: TGTGCCAGCAGCTTAAACAGGGTGTCAGATACGCAGTATTTT.